This T cell receptor (beta chain) was identified in a study of cytomegalovirus exposure and HLA in healthy donors (dated by TCRdb to 2016 to 2017). About the full investigation: In an earlier analysis of roughly 500 of the donors, 276 Gb of sequence data and some 100 million unique TCR beta sequences from roughly 190 million T cells were reported. A handful of DR-DQ haplotypes were handled as single units for association and clustering because linkage in the cohort was strong. A later genetic analysis used genome-wide SNP genotypes for about 60% of the 666 donors, treating that subset as a discovery cohort. A later analysis re-examined previously published TCR beta repertoires from hundreds of donors and added high-resolution HLA genotyping to investigate patterns of TCR occurrence. Donor age, sex, ethnicity and CMV serostatus were compiled alongside the repertoire data. High-throughput TCR immunosequencing, statistical association of individual TCRs with disease status, and machine learning were combined to predict cytomegalovirus infection status. An early release that covered more than 550 HLA-typed donors contained about 290 gigabases of sequencing data and around 80 million unique TCR sequences. All discovery cohort repertoires had been generated using a single sequencing platform. An earlier analysis of fewer than 700 of the donors applied high-throughput TCR beta sequencing to assess whether each TCR beta V gene segment acted as functional or pseudogenic. The study profiled the T cell repertoires of hundreds of subjects by immunosequencing and related them to cytomegalovirus serostatus. Of the roughly 400 genotyped donors, roughly 85% fell in the genetic ancestry cluster associated with self-reported Caucasian donors. The study was designed to test whether signatures of past pathogen exposure could be identified by cataloging public T cell receptors. Class I and class II HLA loci were covered by the typing at four-digit resolution. The later analysis used no new phenotypic data to find candidate immune exposures, relying instead on TCR beta sequences and their occurrence across donors. Among some 410 genotyped donors of the cohort, an average of about 240,000 unique TCR beta nucleotide sequences were sequenced per donor, around 18% of them non-productive. Typing coverage varied by locus: about 629-640 donors for A, B, C, DRB1 and DQB1; more than 500 for DQA1; 606 for DPA1; 450 to 480 for DPB1. Along with the approximately 700-subject first cohort, a separate validation cohort of over a hundred different subjects was used.

Receptor amplification or capture employed the immunoSEQ multiplex PCR assay. The multiplex PCR relied on a mix of 60 forward primers for TCR Vbeta segments and 13 reverse primers for TCR Jbeta segments. Amplification of the CDR3 region of rearranged TCR beta genes was performed with a multiplex PCR assay on genomic DNA. The Illumina HiSeq System was used to sequence the amplified TCR beta libraries as 87-base-pair reads. For the original study's pipeline: In a later analysis, approximately 74 million unique TCR beta chains were counted across the approximately 640 repertoires, and roughly 11 million of these chains were shared by at least two donors. To remove PCR and sequencing errors, raw reads were error-corrected and collapsed into unique sequences using a nearest-neighbor algorithm that merged closely related sequences. To assign V, D and J gene segments, CDR3 sequences were aligned to IMGT reference sequences. For a sequence to be retained, at least a six-nucleotide match to both a V gene segment and a J gene segment was required. A rearrangement was called productive if the CDR3 had no stop codons and remained in frame with V and J, and every other rearrangement was called non-productive. Following IMGT convention, CDR3 was defined as the stretch from the second conserved V-encoded cysteine to the conserved J-encoded phenylalanine. The earlier analysis of around 640 of the donors excluded sequences that lacked an unambiguous match to a single V gene segment. An earlier analysis of 587 of the donors classified V segments as functional when productive rearrangements were above 56.7% and as segregating when the standard deviation between donors was above 5%. A statistical classification framework was built to diagnose cytomegalovirus status from the catalog of TCR beta chain sequences. A later analysis assigned V and J genes by comparing TCR nucleotide sequences with IMGT/GENE-DB human TR gene sequences. A later analysis assigned CDR3 sequences and most-parsimonious VDJ recombination scenarios with the TCRdist pipeline. In a later analysis, each TCR beta chain was defined by its CDR3 amino acid sequence together with its V-gene family, and reads without a unique V-gene family were excluded. As a way to deal with suspected cross-contamination and a sequencing artifact, a later analysis dropped hundreds of nucleotide sequences that were highly shared and had low generation probability. In a later analysis, a clonal expansion index for each public chain was calculated from normalized within-repertoire ranks of inferred template counts. In a later analysis, generation probabilities were computed with a VDJ recombination model fitted to out-of-frame rearrangements, and the resulting probabilities were checked against IGoR. In a later analysis, hypergeometric tests were used to score TCR-TCR, TCR-HLA and TCR-CMV co-occurrence, with a repertoire-size bias correction applied to TCR pairs. In a later analysis, false discovery rates were estimated by permuting HLA or CMV assignments 20 times. A later analysis grouped co-occurring TCRs with DBSCAN, adding TCRdist sequence similarity when clustering within HLA-allele-positive subsets. Repertoires with fewer than 30,000 or more than 120,000 public chains were left out of co-occurrence clustering, as were about 5 repertoires with anomalous nucleotide sharing. Sourced from immuneACCESS, this table was stored by TCRdb with only in-frame sequences that have V and J called. A share of the clones is absent; for the studies checked, an unresolved V gene accounts for under half, and the remainder has no known explanation. The D gene and trimming were derived from the DNA, and the V and J assignments and clone size from that table. This sample comprises about 94,000 clones, approximately 71% of them detected only once. The ten biggest clones cover 3% to 4.5% of the sample.

In the case of this clone: Which antigen it targets is not known. Base qualities were left out, and no much larger clone turns up one base away.

The cohort consisted of hundreds of healthy bone marrow donors. All cohort members were sampled while nominally healthy, although unrecorded immune exposures were likely present. The donor tested CMV seronegative, placing the donor among the 350 or so seronegative members of the cohort. Every donor gave a peripheral blood sample, and the peripheral blood mononuclear cells from that sample were used for TCR beta sequencing. The Qiagen DNeasy Blood Extraction Kit was used to extract genomic DNA from the blood cell samples. What the study reported, not specific to this receptor: Some IMGT-functional V segments, including TRBV6-2 and TRBV6-3, could not be told apart with the 87-base-pair reads, so those segments were excluded. A later genetic analysis associated a missense DCLRE1C variant with V-gene and J-gene trimming of TCR beta chains, and an independent cohort replicated the association. A group of highly shared sequence variants was considered likely to be a technical artifact of the sequencing pipeline. A total of 150 or so TCR beta chains were listed by the study as associated with cytomegalovirus. Correlated functional status among segregating V segments might be attributable to linkage disequilibrium, but an unknown experimental factor could not be ruled out. In a later analysis, about 16,000 TCR beta sequences were associated with specific HLA alleles at a false discovery rate of 0.05. This cohort had only TCR beta chains sequenced, and the lack of alpha or paired-chain data limited which features could be detected. Fewer than 20 rarely observed V segments, including chromosome 9 orphons, were excluded from the earlier analysis of some 590 of the donors because counts were too low. Most TCR sequences were observed very rarely across donors, whereas some public TCRs were present in many individuals. Immune exposure information for the cohort was limited to CMV serostatus. A further reported finding was that TCR beta sequences accurately predicted the HLA-A and HLA-B alleles for most subjects in the first cohort. A later analysis found that most CMV-associated TCR beta chains appeared HLA-restricted, with HLA associations seemingly driven largely by CMV exposure. In a later analysis, HLA-associated TCR beta chains showed more clonal expansion and lower generation probabilities than non-associated chains that were equally common. In a later analysis, several top co-occurrence clusters were reported to appear linked to parvovirus B19, influenza, CMV and Epstein-Barr virus. Because HLA typing was unavailable for some donors at each locus, only the typed subset was used in association tests. When HLA alleles, especially DR and DQ, strongly co-occurred, TCR associations were difficult to assign to individual alleles. Cytomegalovirus status was reported to be diagnosed by the classifier with high specificity and sensitivity in both the original and validation cohorts. A later genetic analysis reported fewer N-insertions in productive TCRs among donors in an Asian-associated ancestry cluster than the roughly 700-donor mean. Three of the identified cytomegalovirus-associated TCR beta chains were confirmed in vitro to be specific for cytomegalovirus antigens. In a later analysis, the rate of TCR association differed among HLA loci, with DRB1 alleles having the most associated TCRs and HLA-C alleles having the fewest. Sequencing depth was assumed to be roughly uniform across donors in the presence/absence analyses, though that assumption may not hold. The authors suggested that the approach could potentially be generalized to other disease states and immunological phenotypes. Broadly in line with IMGT annotations, most TCR beta V segments showed up in productive rearrangements about 87% or about 30% of the time in an earlier analysis of about 500 of the donors.

The cysteine opens and the phenylalanine closes a CDR3 of 16 amino acids. Here the CDR3 DNA is all that survives: 48 bases in frame from base 1. CDR1 and CDR2 were assigned from the germline V gene (reference sequence) as MNHEY and SMNVEV. V loses 5 bases of germline sequence and J loses 3 bases, and the interval between the two ends is 17 bases. The chain is encoded by TRBV27 joined to TRBJ2-1, with TRBD2 as a weak D call on 6 bases. This TCR was recovered from a young man in good health and CMV-seronegative. The specimen was PBMCs. The CDR3: CASSPSPPEGYNEQFF. The bases read TGTGCCAGCAGTCCGAGCCCCCCGGAGGGCTACAATGAGCAGTTCTTC.